Following are 7 T cell receptor beta chains from one sample sequenced in a study of control samples from healthy donors and cancer patients (TCRdb year 2020). To prepare the library, the immunoSEQ multiplex PCR assay was applied. This is the immuneACCESS table as TCRdb keeps it, with only in-frame sequences that have V and J called. A part of the clones is gone; compared with another copy, unresolved V genes explain less than half, and the rest is unexplained. This sample gives some 73,000 clones in total; 94% of them show up just once. The ten largest make up 6.2% of the sample. Sequencing input: blood. These receptor sequences come from a middle-aged woman in good health.

The CDR3 coding sequence is TGTGCCAGTAGTATAGACAGAGCATCACCCCTCCACTTT. Its protein is CASSIDRASPLHF. The chain carries TRBV19 and TRBJ1-6, with D unresolved. The germline gives CDR1 LNHDA, CDR2 SQIVND (reference sequence). Between the trimmed V and J ends, which lost 0 bases and 10 bases, there was a span of 7 bases. The CDR3 sequence is 13 residues long.

The chain is built from TRBV7-9 and TRBJ2-3, with a tentative D call TRBD2 (6 bases). The CDR3 contains 16 residues. V dropped 5 bases and J dropped 5 bases, with 20 bases sitting between them. The germline CDR1 and CDR2 sequences are SEHNR and FQNEAQ (reference sequence). The CDR3 reads CASSPPRLGAGDTQYF. The CDR3 bases are TGTGCCAGCAGCCCGCCACGGCTGGGAGCGGGAGATACGCAGTATTTT.

The chain uses TRBV27 and TRBJ1-1; no definite D call. From germline, CDR1 is MNHEY and CDR2 SMNVEV (reference sequence). This CDR3 contains 13 residues. Between the trimmed V and J ends, which lost 1 base and 2 bases, there was a span of 5 bases. The CDR3 loop is CASSLWINTEAFF. For the CDR3, the DNA is TGTGCCAGCAGTTTATGGATAAACACTGAAGCTTTCTTT.

The chain combines TRBV12-3 or TRBV12-4 with TRBJ2-3, with TRBD2 as a possible D gene (6 bases). The CDR3 spans 11 residues. V was pared by 8 bases and J by 3 bases, with 6 bases between. CDR3 protein: CASGRTDTQYF. The CDR3, as DNA: TGTGCCAGCGGGAGGACAGATACGCAGTATTTT.

This chain links TRBV7-9 with TRBJ2-4, with a tentative D call TRBD2 (5 bases). The CDR3 sequence is 14 residues long. Germline-derived CDR1 and CDR2 are SEHNR and FQNEAQ (reference sequence). As DNA, the CDR3 is TGTGCTAGCGCTGCCTTCCAGGCCAAAAACATTCAGTACTTC. This codes for CASAAFQAKNIQYF.

The J gene is TRBJ2-3, the V gene TRBV6-6; D is perhaps TRBD1 or TRBD2 (5 bases each). The V and J ends lost 2 bases and 4 bases respectively, with 10 bases between them. Germline CDR1 is MNHNY and CDR2 is SVGAGI (reference sequence). This CDR3 is 14 amino acids long. The CDR3 reads CASSYVQGADTQYF. CDR3 in DNA: TGTGCCAGCAGTTACGTTCAGGGAGCAGATACGCAGTATTTT.

The chain recombines TRBV2 with TRBJ2-7; no clear D gene. Germline CDR1 is SNHLY and CDR2 is FYNNEI. The CDR3 is made up of 16 amino acids. With 6 bases removed from V and 0 bases from J, the gap between germline ends came to 18 bases. The CDR3 is CASRKAISSTSYEQYF. In DNA, the CDR3 is TGTGCCAGCAGAAAGGCTATATCTTCGACCTCCTACGAGCAGTACTTC.